The 22 T cell receptor beta chains given below trace back to one sample, sequenced in a study of blood T cell repertoires in COVID-19. Profiling relied on immunoSEQ multiplex PCR, and the TCRdb table lists in-frame clones only, not all of them. The sample contains 24,000 or so clones, approximately 90% of which appear only once. Sequenced: peripheral blood. Receptors were obtained from a woman older than 75 with active or convalescent COVID-19.

V is TRBV19 and J is TRBJ2-5, with 8 bases fitting TRBD2. The junction had 8 bases not matched to a gene; V was cut back by 4 bases and J by 7 bases. Germline loops: CDR1 LNHDA, CDR2 SQIVND (reference sequence). The CDR3 runs 14 residues. The CDR3 DNA reads TGTGCCAGTAGTACCGGGGGGGGCGGTTGGACCCAGTACTTC. Protein sequence: CASSTGGGGWTQYF.

The V call is TRBV5-1, the J call TRBJ2-2; D is perhaps TRBD1 (6 bases). The germline gives CDR1 SGHRS, CDR2 YFSETQ. The CDR3 is 19 residues long. Trimming left V 0 bases short and J 4 bases short, with 22 bases between. Here the CDR3 DNA reads TGCGCCAGCAGCTTGGGGGGTGTCTCAGGGGCGCTTCTCACCGGGGAGCTGTTTTTT. Protein product: CASSLGGVSGALLTGELFF.

Only a few counts were recorded for this clone. This chain joins TRBV18 and TRBJ2-7; tentative D call: TRBD1 (6 bases). Germline V gives CDR1 KGHSH, CDR2 LQKENI. V gave up 0 bases and J gave up 4 bases, with 13 bases separating them. The CDR3 extends over 15 amino acids. CDR3 DNA sequence: TGTGCCAGCTCACCACCTTCAGGGGATCCGTACGAGCAGTACTTC. This translates into CASSPPSGDPYEQYF.

The chain carries TRBV18 and TRBJ2-1; TRBD2 aligns across 9 bases. CDR3 length: 15 residues. J was trimmed by 6 bases and V by 0 bases; bases with no gene match: 3. Germline CDR1 is KGHSH and CDR2 is LQKENI. The CDR3 nucleotides are TGTGCCAGCTCACCACCCCCTAGCGGGACCAATGAGCAGTTCTTC. Translated, it gives CASSPPPSGTNEQFF.

J is TRBJ2-3 and V is TRBV10-2; D gene unclear. The CDR3 length is 14 residues. The V end lost 5 bases, the J end lost 3 bases, and 12 bases lay between the germline ends. CDR1 is WSHSY, CDR2 SAAADI, per germline. CDR3 region: CASSTSLWTDTQYF. CDR3 in DNA: TGCGCCAGCAGTACGAGTTTATGGACAGATACGCAGTATTTT.

The V call is TRBV12-5, the J call TRBJ2-6; 8 positions agree with TRBD2. CDR1 and CDR2 (germline): LGHNT, FRNRAP. This CDR3 contains 20 residues. V shed 0 bases, J shed 2 bases, and the junction held 12 bases outside the gene matches. The CDR3 nucleotides are TGTGCTAGTGGTTTGGTCGCCCGGTTTTCCGGGGGGGCTGGGGCCAACGTCCTGACTTTC. This encodes CASGLVARFSGGAGANVLTF.

V and J are TRBV23-1 and TRBJ1-6, with no clear D. TRBV23-1 is known as an ORF, though its function is uncertain. This CDR3 is 21 amino acids long. V gave up 0 bases and J gave up 0 bases, with 21 bases separating them. The DNA of the CDR3 is TGCGCCAGCAGTCAATCACCAAGACAACGGGGTTTCAGCTCCTATAATTCACCCCTCCACTTT. Amino acid sequence: CASSQSPRQRGFSSYNSPLHF.

The CDR3 nucleotides read TGTGCCAGCAGGCAGAACGGAGGTCTCAATACGCAGTATTTT. This gives the protein CASRQNGGLNTQYF. The V gene is TRBV2, the J gene TRBJ2-3; D is perhaps TRBD2 (5 bases). Per germline, CDR1 SNHLY and CDR2 FYNNEI. With 6 bases removed from V and 7 bases from J, the gap between germline ends came to 17 bases. CDR3 size: 14 residues.

The CDR3 reads CATSPGTGLVGVYGYTF. CDR3 in DNA: TGTGCCACCAGCCCTGGGACAGGGTTAGTTGGTGTCTATGGCTACACCTTC. The rearrangement uses TRBV15 and TRBJ1-2; TRBD1 agrees at 9 bases. Per the germline V gene, CDR1 is LNHNV and CDR2 is YYDKDF (reference sequence). The CDR3 covers 17 residues. The V and J ends lost 5 bases and 4 bases, in that order; junction bases with no gene match: 14.

The V call is TRBV5-3, the J call TRBJ1-6; a weak D match, TRBD1 (5 bases). TRBV5-3 qualifies as an ORF whose function is uncertain. V was pared by 3 bases and J by 8 bases, with 24 bases between. The CDR3 runs to 18 residues. The CDR3 DNA follows: TGTGCCAGAAGCTCACCACCGGCGACAGTACTTTCTGATTCACCCCTCCACTTT. It is translated as CARSSPPATVLSDSPLHF.

The chain joins TRBV2 to TRBJ2-7; D is uncertain. V lost 8 bases to trimming and J lost 3 bases, with 8 bases between them. Germline V CDR1 and CDR2: SNHLY, FYNNEI. This CDR3 region has 11 residues. CDR3: CASSPNYEQYF. CDR3 DNA sequence: TGTGCCAGCTCCCCAAACTACGAGCAGTACTTC.

A remark on this clone: Here the CDR3 omits its conserved ending phenylalanine or tryptophan, so a read error is the likely source. The limits of the CDR3 on the DNA are not certain, so only TCRdb's listed CDR3 is given. The chain has TRBV30 and TRBJ2-7; the table's D gene call, TRBD2, was not cross checked with the DNA. Germline V CDR1 and CDR2: GTSNPN, SVGIG (reference sequence). Including both end residues, the CDR3 is 11 amino acids long. CDR3 residues: CAWSPGLAGSR.

The chain combines TRBV4-1 with TRBJ1-3, with D uncertain. Germline loops: CDR1 MGHRA, CDR2 YSYEKL. This CDR3 is 13 amino acids long. V shed 5 bases and J shed 0 bases, with 5 bases lying between them. CDR3 coding DNA: TGCGCCAGCAGCTTCAACTCTGGAAACACCATATATTTT. Its protein is CASSFNSGNTIYF.

The rearrangement joins TRBV4-1 to TRBJ1-5; a weak D match, TRBD1 (5 bases). The CDR3 consists of 21 residues. The germline V gene has CDR1 MGHRA and CDR2 YSYEKL. The V gene lost 0 bases and the J gene lost 0 bases, with 24 bases spanning the gap. In DNA, the CDR3 is TGCGCCAGCAGCCAAGATAAGCGGGTTTTTGGGGGGAAAGATAGCAATCAGCCCCAGCATTTT. It yields the protein CASSQDKRVFGGKDSNQPQHF.

The chain employs TRBV9 and TRBJ1-3; the D is unclear. The V gene lost 0 bases and the J gene lost 0 bases, with 4 bases spanning the gap. This CDR3 is built from 14 residues. The germline gives CDR1 SGDLS, CDR2 YYNGEE. As DNA, the CDR3 is TGTGCCAGCAGCGTAGGGAGCTCTGGAAACACCATATATTTT. Amino acid sequence: CASSVGSSGNTIYF.

This clone was found once. J is TRBJ1-2 and V is TRBV10-1, with TRBD1 matching 7 bases. Germline V gives CDR1 WNHNN, CDR2 SYGVQD (reference sequence). The CDR3 is 17 amino acids. Unmatched junction bases numbered 12, after V lost 1 base and J lost 4 bases. The CDR3 sequence is CASSEYIPWQGGYGYTF. CDR3 bases: TGCGCCAGCAGTGAGTACATCCCCTGGCAGGGGGGCTATGGCTACACCTTC.

This chain links TRBV4-3 with TRBJ2-3; 12 bases align to TRBD2. With V trimmed by 3 bases and J by 0 bases, 1 base remained unmatched. CDR1 and CDR2 (germline): LGHNA, YSLEER. This CDR3 is 16 amino acids long. CDR3 bases: TGCGCCAGCAGCCAGCTAGCGGGGGGGAGCACAGATACGCAGTATTTT. Translation: CASSQLAGGSTDTQYF.

This clone showed up just once. The rearrangement links TRBV10-3 to TRBJ2-1; D might be TRBD1 (5 bases). The CDR3 is made up of 15 amino acids. Germline lookup yields CDR1 ENHRY and CDR2 SYGVKD. V was cut by 3 bases and J by 1 base, with 10 bases left in between. CDR3 sequence: CAISDRVGSYNEQFF. The CDR3 nucleotides read TGTGCCATCAGTGACAGGGTGGGTTCCTACAATGAGCAGTTCTTC.

The V and J genes are TRBV4-1 and TRBJ2-1, with D perhaps TRBD2 (7 bases). Per germline, CDR1 MGHRA and CDR2 YSYEKL. V lost 0 bases and J 5 bases, leaving 17 bases between the germline ends. The CDR3 is 17 amino acids. CDR3 in DNA: TGCGCCAGCAGCCAAGAGACGCGGGAGAGGGGGGACAATGAGCAGTTCTTC. This gives the protein CASSQETRERGDNEQFF.

The chain recombines TRBV6-6 with TRBJ2-1; D is uncertain. Trimming pared 6 bases from V and 5 bases from J, leaving 5 bases between. Germline V gene sequence: CDR1 MNHNY, CDR2 SVGAGI (reference sequence). The CDR3 runs 11 residues. CDR3 protein: CASRHNNEQFF. In DNA form, the CDR3 reads TGTGCCAGCAGACACAACAATGAGCAGTTCTTC.

The chain carries TRBV28 and TRBJ1-1, with TRBD1 matching over 8 bases. The CDR3 spans 15 residues. V lost 4 bases and J lost 4; bases outside the gene matches: 8. The germline CDR1 and CDR2 sequences are MDHEN and SYDVKM. CDR3 in amino acids: CASSSPQGVTTEAFF. The CDR3 region has the DNA TGTGCCAGCAGTTCGCCACAGGGGGTGACCACTGAAGCTTTCTTT. Full variable domain (missing parts from reference TRBV28 and TRBJ1-1): DVKVTQSSRYLVKRTGEKVFLECVQDMDHENMFWYRQDPGLGLRLIYFSYDVKMKEKGDIPEGYSVSREKKERFSLILESASTNQTSMYLCASSSPQGVTTEAFFGQGTRLTVV.

The rearrangement joins TRBV5-4 to TRBJ1-1, with D perhaps matching TRBD1 (5 bases). From germline, CDR1 is SGHNT and CDR2 YYREEE (reference sequence). V dropped 2 bases and J dropped 0 bases, with 17 bases sitting between them. The CDR3 has 17 amino acids. CDR3 loop: CASSLAKTALMNTEAFF. As DNA, the CDR3 is TGTGCCAGCAGCTTAGCGAAGACAGCACTTATGAACACTGAAGCTTTCTTT.